This T cell receptor (beta chain) is drawn from a study of control samples from healthy donors and cancer patients. Assay used: immunoSEQ multiplex PCR; TCRdb lists only in-frame clones, some missing. The table lists about 160,000 clones, 90% to 95% of them singletons. In this sample, this clone turned up once. Germline assignment: CDR1 MNHEY and CDR2 SVGAGI. With 8 bases removed from V and 7 bases from J, the gap between germline ends came to 15 bases. CDR3 size: 13 residues. The specimen was blood. The rearrangement links TRBV6-5 to TRBJ1-5; the D gene is possibly TRBD1 (5 bases). This TCR was recovered from a woman aged 25 to 39 in good health. In nucleotides, the CDR3 is TGTGCCAGCTGGGAGCAGGGAGTACAGCCCCAGCATTTT. Amino acids: CASWEQGVQPQHF.